This TCR beta chain was captured in a study of blood T cells in healthy people across ages. The V gene lost 0 bases and the J gene lost 9 bases, with 6 bases spanning the gap. Germline CDR1 is LNHNV and CDR2 is YYDKDF (reference sequence). There are 12 residues in the CDR3. The donors, healthy Caucasians from Russia, were aged roughly 6 to 90. For the second PCR, which ran for roughly 6 to 12 cycles, a sample-barcoded 5' primer and a J-beta primer mix were used. TCRdb re-called the 5' RACE reads with MiXCR, one entry per CDR3 protein. The profile shows approximately 960,000 distinct CDR3 sequences, about 27% of them singletons. These same records also appear under a second study, on T cells of mothers and their children.

This sequence originates from a woman aged 40 to 49 in good health. The chain carries TRBV15 and TRBJ2-4; D ambiguous. The sequenced sample consisted of blood. In DNA, the CDR3 is TGTGCCACCAGCAGAGAGGCCCCCATTCAGTACTTC. Residues: CATSREAPIQYF.